The rows below give T cell receptor beta chains drawn from one sample of a study of blood T cells in healthy people across ages. TCRdb analysed the 5' RACE reads with MiXCR anew, one entry per CDR3 protein. There are hundreds of thousands of distinct CDR3 sequences in the sample; roughly 20% occur only once, and approximately 3.6% lies in the top ten. The sequenced material came from blood. All receptors come from an older man in good health. Each CDR3 is given with its conserved first and last residue. Fields, in order: V gene, J gene, D gene, clone size, CDR3 protein, CDR3 DNA. A D gene is named only where the DNA matches it firmly. The size field is filled for only some rows; it gives once, few, many or a size class.

>TRBV12-3/TRBV12-4|TRBJ1-3|TRBD1|NA
CASTPRGQGAGNTIYF
TGTGCCAGCACCCCGCGTGGGCAGGGGGCTGGAAACACCATATATTTT
>TRBV29-1|TRBJ2-7|TRBD1|NA
CSVEDPKAPGQGAEQYF
TGCAGCGTTGAAGACCCGAAGGCCCCAGGACAGGGGGCCGAGCAGTACTTC
>TRBV20-1|TRBJ1-5|NA|NA
CSARDVRADNQPQHF
TGCAGTGCTAGAGATGTCAGGGCGGATAATCAGCCCCAGCATTTT
>TRBV11-2|TRBJ2-3|TRBD2|NA
CASSDSSGLAGAISTDTQYF
TGTGCCAGCAGCGACAGTTCGGGACTAGCGGGAGCCATAAGCACAGATACGCAGTATTTT
>TRBV29-1|TRBJ2-3|TRBD1|few
CSGQVDTDTQYF
TGCAGTGGACAGGTTGACACAGATACGCAGTATTTT
>TRBV20-1|TRBJ2-3|NA|few
CSARGLARDTQYF
TGCAGTGCCAGAGGTCTAGCCAGAGATACGCAGTATTTT
>TRBV6-2/TRBV6-3|TRBJ2-5|NA|many
CASSYSSTEETQYF
TGTGCCAGCAGTTACTCCTCGACAGAAGAGACCCAGTACTTC
>TRBV4-1|TRBJ2-7|NA|few
CASSQDPAGAYEQYF
TGCGCCAGCAGCCAAGACCCTGCAGGTGCTTACGAGCAGTACTTC
>TRBV6-1|TRBJ2-7|TRBD2|NA
CASSETGTNYEQYF
TGTGCCAGCAGTGAAACTGGGACTAACTACGAGCAGTACTTC
>TRBV6-2/TRBV6-3|TRBJ1-4|TRBD1|NA
CASSPRTGGEKLFF
TGTGCCAGCAGTCCCCGGACAGGGGGAGAAAAACTGTTTTTT
>TRBV3-1|TRBJ2-7|NA|NA
CASSQHGNYEQYF
TGTGCCAGCAGCCAACACGGAAACTACGAGCAGTACTTC
>TRBV20-1|TRBJ2-7|TRBD2|NA
CSARDSGSGTPYEQYF
TGCAGTGCTAGAGATTCGGGAAGCGGGACCCCCTACGAGCAGTACTTC
>TRBV20-1|TRBJ2-7|NA|NA
CSARDISYEQYF
TGCAGTGCTAGAGATATATCCTACGAGCAGTACTTC
>TRBV6-5|TRBJ2-1|NA|NA
CANRDGTYNEQFF
TGTGCCAACAGAGACGGGACCTACAATGAGCAGTTCTTC
>TRBV28|TRBJ1-6|TRBD1|few
CASSSGQGRNSPLHF
TGTGCCAGCAGTTCCGGACAGGGACGGAATTCACCCCTCCACTTT
>TRBV5-1|TRBJ2-1|NA|few
CASSLGPEAYNEQFF
TGCGCCAGCAGCTTGGGCCCAGAGGCCTACAATGAGCAGTTCTTC
>TRBV20-1|TRBJ2-3|TRBD1|NA
CSATRQGTDTQYF
TGCAGTGCTACCAGACAGGGGACAGATACGCAGTATTTT
>TRBV10-3|TRBJ1-1|NA|NA
CAISEGSKSEAFF
TGTGCCATCAGTGAGGGGTCGAAGAGTGAAGCTTTCTTT
>TRBV20-1|TRBJ2-7|NA|NA
CSARDRWDGLYEQYF
TGCAGTGCTAGAGATAGGTGGGACGGACTATACGAGCAGTACTTC
>TRBV24-1|TRBJ2-6|NA|NA
CATSDFSGGANVLTF
TGTGCCACCAGTGATTTCAGTGGTGGGGCCAACGTCCTGACTTTC
>TRBV25-1|TRBJ2-5|NA|few
CASSGDSKQETQYF
TGTGCCAGCAGTGGAGACTCGAAGCAAGAGACCCAGTACTTC
>TRBV2|TRBJ2-3|NA|NA
CASSGQGRGTDTQYF
TGTGCCAGCAGTGGTCAGGGTCGAGGCACAGATACGCAGTATTTT
>TRBV5-1|TRBJ2-1|TRBD2|few
CASSLAGGTYNGQFF
TGCGCCAGCAGCTTAGCGGGAGGAACCTACAATGGGCAGTTCTTC
>TRBV20-1|TRBJ2-7|TRBD2|NA
CSARDAGTSVYEQYF
TGCAGTGCTAGAGACGCCGGGACTAGCGTCTACGAGCAGTACTTC
>TRBV20-1|TRBJ2-1|TRBD1|NA
CSARLQGVTYNEQFF
TGCAGTGCTAGACTACAGGGGGTAACCTACAATGAGCAGTTCTTC
>TRBV7-9|TRBJ1-3|NA|NA
CASSLETGPGSGNTIYF
TGTGCCAGCAGCTTAGAGACGGGCCCCGGCTCTGGAAACACCATATATTTT
>TRBV12-3/TRBV12-4|TRBJ2-1|TRBD2|NA
CASSLLAGANEQFF
TGTGCCAGCAGTTTACTAGCGGGAGCTAATGAGCAGTTCTTC
>TRBV20-1|TRBJ1-4|NA|few
CSALAEKLFF
TGCAGTGCTTTAGCTGAAAAACTGTTTTTT
>TRBV10-3|TRBJ2-3|NA|NA
CAISPLSGDTQYF
TGTGCCATCAGCCCCCTGTCGGGGGATACGCAGTATTTT
>TRBV25-1|TRBJ1-5|NA|NA
CASSEYRVDQPQHF
TGTGCCAGCAGTGAGTACAGGGTGGATCAGCCCCAGCATTTT
>TRBV29-1|TRBJ2-5|TRBD2|many
CSVEDSGLLQETQYF
TGCAGCGTTGAAGATAGCGGGCTGTTACAAGAGACCCAGTACTTC
>TRBV6-6|TRBJ2-7|TRBD1|many
CASSGTGTNEQYF
TGTGCCAGCAGCGGGACAGGGACCAACGAGCAGTACTTC
>TRBV29-1|TRBJ2-3|NA|NA
CSVDDGSKGTQYF
TGCAGCGTTGATGACGGGAGTAAGGGAACGCAGTATTTT
>TRBV7-9|TRBJ2-7|NA|few
CASSARLGVEQYF
TGTGCCAGCAGCGCCCGGCTGGGTGTCGAGCAGTACTTC
>TRBV25-1|TRBJ2-7|TRBD1|NA
CASSRTPGQPKLYEQYF
TGTGCCAGCAGTAGAACCCCGGGACAGCCAAAACTATACGAGCAGTACTTC
>TRBV18|TRBJ2-7|NA|few
CASSPSRGQPYEQYF
TGTGCCAGCTCACCTTCTCGAGGACAGCCCTACGAGCAGTACTTC
>TRBV29-1|TRBJ2-7|TRBD2|few
CSVRTSGSANYEQYF
TGCAGCGTCCGGACTAGCGGGAGCGCAAACTACGAGCAGTACTTC
>TRBV20-1|TRBJ2-3|TRBD2|few
CSARGTSKSTDTQYF
TGCAGTGCTAGAGGGACTAGCAAAAGCACAGATACGCAGTATTTT
>TRBV12-3/TRBV12-4|TRBJ1-2|NA|few
CASSLEFGGYTF
TGTGCCAGCAGTTTAGAGTTCGGTGGCTACACCTTC
>TRBV24-1|TRBJ2-3|NA|NA
CATSGSFTDTQYF
TGTGCCACCAGTGGAAGCTTTACGGATACGCAGTATTTT
>TRBV2|TRBJ2-7|TRBD2|many
CASSEGLTVKYEQYF
TGTGCCAGCAGTGAGGGACTAACAGTGAAATACGAGCAGTACTTC
>TRBV6-5|TRBJ2-5|TRBD2|few
CASSSQGLAGGQETQYF
TGTGCCAGCAGTTCCCAGGGACTAGCGGGAGGGCAAGAGACCCAGTACTTC
>TRBV6-6|TRBJ1-2|TRBD1|few
CASSYSFYDRGNGYTF
TGTGCCAGCAGTTACTCGTTCTACGACAGGGGTAATGGCTACACCTTC
>TRBV18|TRBJ2-1|NA|few
CASSPRASPHEQFF
TGTGCCAGCTCACCACGGGCTAGCCCCCATGAGCAGTTCTTC
>TRBV12-3/TRBV12-4|TRBJ2-1|NA|many
CASSFGHRLYNEQFF
TGTGCCAGCAGTTTTGGACACAGACTTTACAATGAGCAGTTCTTC
>TRBV6-2/TRBV6-3|TRBJ1-2|NA|few
CVSTRTNSDYGYTF
TGTGTCAGCACCCGGACGAATTCCGACTATGGCTACACCTTC
>TRBV15|TRBJ2-7|NA|few
CATSTRDSLREQYF
TGTGCCACCAGCACGCGGGACAGCCTGAGGGAGCAGTACTTC
>TRBV20-1|TRBJ2-7|NA|NA
CSALSDYEQYF
TGCAGTGCTTTGAGCGACTACGAGCAGTACTTC
>TRBV12-3/TRBV12-4|TRBJ1-2|TRBD1|NA
CASATGTGYGYTF
TGTGCCAGCGCTACAGGGACAGGCTATGGCTACACCTTC
>TRBV7-2|TRBJ2-7|NA|NA
CASSLGGSYYEQYF
TGTGCCAGCAGCTTAGGGGGCAGCTACTACGAGCAGTACTTC